These T cell receptor beta chains were read from a single sample in a study of blood T cell repertoires in COVID-19. Data came from immunoSEQ multiplex PCR; TCRdb stores just in-frame clones and leaves some out. The data contain approximately 270,000 clones, about 90% of them seen just once; the ten biggest clones take up 1.2%. The sample consisted of PBMCs or T cells enriched from blood (not recorded which). Receptor source: a human donor in a cohort exposed to, infected with or recovered from COVID-19 (not recorded which). The donor label of this sample is uncertain. Each CDR3 is given with its conserved first and last residue. Each record gives: J gene, D gene, V gene, clone size, CDR3 DNA, CDR3 protein. A D gene is named only where the DNA matches it firmly. Clone size is shown for a subset of rows, as once, few, many or a class of expanded clone.

TRBJ1-1 . TRBV6-5 . TGTGCCAGCAGGCAACAGGGAAATGGGGCTGAAGCTTTCTTT CASRQQGNGAEAFF
TRBJ2-1 TRBD2 TRBV14 . TGTGCCAGCAGCCAAGTGTTGCTAGCGGGCCTAATCAATGAGCAGTTCTTC CASSQVLLAGLINEQFF
TRBJ1-2 . TRBV27 . TGTGCCAGCAGTCCCGACACGCTCAACTATGGCTACACCTTC CASSPDTLNYGYTF
TRBJ2-1 TRBD2 TRBV7-3 . TGTGCCAGCAGCTTAATAGCGGGGGGGCCCAGCAATGAGCAGTTCTTC CASSLIAGGPSNEQFF
TRBJ2-1 . TRBV19 . TGTGCCAGTCGCAAGGAGTTACTCTACAATGAGCAGTTCTTC CASRKELLYNEQFF
TRBJ2-7 . TRBV24-1 . TGTGCCACCAGTCCATCTGGGGCCAGGGGCTCGTACGAGCAGTACTTC CATSPSGARGSYEQYF
TRBJ2-5 TRBD2 TRBV29-1 once TGCAGCGTTGGCGGGGGCCAAGAGACCCAGTACTTC CSVGGGQETQYF
TRBJ1-2 . TRBV5-1 . TGCGCCAGCAGCCGGCTAGGGGAGGAGAACTATGGCTACACCTTC CASSRLGEENYGYTF
TRBJ2-3 TRBD1 TRBV28 . TGTGCCAGCAGTCCACTAGGACAGGGGGCATTAGATACGCAGTATTTT CASSPLGQGALDTQYF
TRBJ2-5 . TRBV4-3 . TGCGCCAGCAGCCAAGATCATCGGGGTCTCGTGGAGACCCAGTACTTC CASSQDHRGLVETQYF
TRBJ1-1 TRBD1 TRBV10-3 . TGTGCCACTGAGGACAGGGGGTCTGAAGCTTTCTTT CATEDRGSEAFF
TRBJ1-5 . TRBV7-2 . TGTGCCAGCAGCTTATCAGGAGGGCTAAATCAGCCCCAGCATTTT CASSLSGGLNQPQHF
TRBJ2-7 TRBD1 TRBV11-2 . TGTGCCAGCAGCCCTAGGACAGGGGCGTTTTACGAGCAGTACTTC CASSPRTGAFYEQYF
TRBJ1-4 . TRBV10-3 . TGTGCCATCAGTGGAGGGGGGGGTATAGATGAAAAACTGTTTTTT CAISGGGGIDEKLFF
TRBJ1-1 TRBD1 TRBV18 . TGTGCCAGCTCACCAGGGACAGGGTGGAAGACTGAAGCTTTCTTT CASSPGTGWKTEAFF
TRBJ1-1 TRBD1 TRBV7-9 . TGTGCCAGCAGCTCACGGGGACAGGTGAACACTGAAGCTTTCTTT CASSSRGQVNTEAFF
TRBJ1-4 . TRBV7-9 . TGTGCCAGCAGCTTGGGGGGGAATGAAAAACTGTTTTTT CASSLGGNEKLFF
TRBJ2-5 TRBD1 TRBV7-9 . TGTGCCAGCAGCCGAGAGGGGACAGGGTGGCAAGGGACCCAGTACTTC CASSREGTGWQGTQYF
TRBJ1-2 . TRBV29-1 . TGCAGCGTTGTTGGGCAGGGGATCTGGGGCTACACCTTC CSVVGQGIWGYTF
TRBJ2-7 . TRBV19 . TGTGCCAGTAGTATTTCTCCTCAGGGTCACATCGACGAGCAGTACTTC CASSISPQGHIDEQYF
TRBJ2-2 TRBD1 TRBV9 . TGTGCCAGCAGCAGACAGGGCTGGGCCGGGGAGCTGTTTTTT CASSRQGWAGELFF
TRBJ2-2 . TRBV4-2 . TGTGCCAGCAGCCAAGATTTTCGGGGTACGAACACCGGGGAGCTGTTTTTT CASSQDFRGTNTGELFF
TRBJ2-1 . TRBV14 . TGTGCCAGCAGCCCCCCCGGGTCCTACAATGAGCAGTTCTTC CASSPPGSYNEQFF
TRBJ2-2 TRBD1 TRBV9 . TGTGCCAGCACCCCCAGGGGGAGCACCGGGGAGCTGTTTTTT CASTPRGSTGELFF
TRBJ2-7 . TRBV6-5 . TGTGCCAGCAGTAGCAGGGGCTCCTCCTACGAGCAGTACTTC CASSSRGSSYEQYF
TRBJ2-5 TRBD1 TRBV7-9 . TGTGCCAGCAGCTTAGCAGAGGGGGCGGGGACCCAGTACTTC CASSLAEGAGTQYF